What follows are 29 T cell receptor beta chains derived from one specimen sequenced in a study of cytomegalovirus exposure and HLA in healthy donors. With 60 Vbeta and 13 Jbeta primers, the PCR was carried out. Clones were read by immunoSEQ multiplex PCR, and TCRdb kept only the in-frame ones, dropping some. This repertoire shows fewer than 250,000 clones, more than 75% found once; its top ten account for 1% to 1.5%. The specimen was PBMCs. These receptors were obtained from a young man in good health and CMV-seronegative.

In its sample, this clone was seen once. The rearrangement joins TRBV2 to TRBJ1-3, with 7 bases matching TRBD1. CDR3 size: 14 residues. Germline values: CDR1 SNHLY, CDR2 FYNNEI. The V gene end was trimmed by 5 bases and the J gene end by 8 bases; junction bases not matched to a gene: 9. CDR3 residues: CASSREEGAHTIYF. The CDR3 DNA is TGTGCCAGCAGTAGGGAGGAGGGGGCTCACACCATATATTTT.

CDR3 region: CASSTPRRRPENNEQFF. The CDR3 nucleotides read TGTGCCAGTAGTACCCCTCGAAGGAGGCCGGAGAACAATGAGCAGTTCTTC. The chain is built from TRBV19 and TRBJ2-1; D might be TRBD2 (5 bases). The V gene's germline CDR1 is LNHDA and CDR2 SQIVND (reference sequence). The CDR3 has 17 amino acids. Trimming took off 4 bases at V and 5 bases at J, with 21 bases between the two ends.

The V call is TRBV13, the J call TRBJ1-5; a weak D match, TRBD1 (5 bases). Germline V CDR1 and CDR2: PRHDT, FYEKMQ (reference sequence). The CDR3 has 17 amino acids. Trimming took off 5 bases at V and 5 bases at J, with 22 bases between the two ends. CDR3 bases: TGTGCCAGCAGCAACCGTTACGGTGGGGCGCCGGATCAGCCCCAGCATTTT. Encoded protein: CASSNRYGGAPDQPQHF.

This chain uses TRBV28 with TRBJ2-7; D might be TRBD2 (5 bases). CDR3 length: 13 residues. The V gene's germline CDR1 is MDHEN and CDR2 SYDVKM. Trimming removed 11 bases at V and 1 base at J, with 15 bases between. For the CDR3, the DNA is TGTGCCGTCGCTGAGGGTGGGTCCTACGAGCAGTACTTC. Translated: CAVAEGGSYEQYF. The complete variable domain, with remaining parts taken from reference TRBV28 and TRBJ2-7, reads DVKVTQSSRYLVKRTGEKVFLECVQDMDHENMFWYRQDPGLGLRLIYFSYDVKMKEKGDIPEGYSVSREKKERFSLILESASTNQTSMYLCAVAEGGSYEQYFGPGTRLTVT.

In its sample, this clone was seen once. This chain connects TRBV5-4 to TRBJ2-2; 8 nucleotides line up with TRBD1. The J segment lost 4 bases and the V segment lost 3 bases, leaving 8 bases of the junction unmatched. CDR1 is SGHNT and CDR2 is YYREEE in the germline V gene (reference sequence). The CDR3 covers 16 residues. The CDR3 loop is CASSSWTGWSTGELFF. In DNA, the CDR3 is TGTGCCAGCAGCTCCTGGACAGGGTGGAGCACCGGGGAGCTGTTTTTT.

This CDR3 reads CASSNPTGLNTEAFF. Here the CDR3 DNA reads TGTGCCAGCAGTAACCCGACAGGGTTGAACACTGAAGCTTTCTTT. The gene calls are TRBV28 and TRBJ1-1; TRBD1 matches 7 bases. After removal of 5 bases from V and 0 bases from J, the junction contained 6 bases not matched to a gene. There are 15 residues in the CDR3. Looked up from germline, CDR1 is MDHEN and CDR2 is SYDVKM.

This clone appeared a single time. This chain links TRBV4-3 with TRBJ2-4; TRBD1 aligns across 7 bases. From germline, CDR1 is LGHNA and CDR2 YSLEER. V gave up 1 base and J gave up 3 bases; unmatched junction bases: 15. The CDR3 consists of 19 residues. The CDR3 DNA reads as TGCGCCAGCAGCCAAGGATTGTTCGCAGGGGGTACATTCAAAAACATTCAGTACTTC. Its protein product is CASSQGLFAGGTFKNIQYF.

The chain has TRBV30 and TRBJ1-2; tentative D call: TRBD1 (6 bases). The V end lost 4 bases, the J end lost 5 bases, and 17 bases lay between the germline ends. The CDR3 totals 14 residues. Germline loops: CDR1 GTSNPN, CDR2 SVGIG (reference sequence). Here the CDR3 DNA reads TGTGCCTGGATGCTGACGGACAGAGCATATGGCTACACCTTC. Amino acid sequence: CAWMLTDRAYGYTF.

The chain is built from TRBV18 and TRBJ1-2; 7 nucleotides agree with TRBD1. CDR1 is KGHSH, CDR2 LQKENI, per germline. This CDR3 has 13 residues. Trimming removed 3 bases from V and 8 bases from J; junction bases left unmatched: 6. CDR3 protein: CASSPQGGEGYTF. The CDR3 region has the DNA TGTGCCAGCTCACCTCAGGGGGGCGAGGGCTACACCTTC.

This clone was picked up a small number of times. The chain joins TRBV5-1 to TRBJ2-3, with TRBD2 matching over 10 bases. Trimming took 4 bases from V and 1 from J; bases not matched to a gene: 18. This CDR3 contains 20 residues. The germline V gene has CDR1 SGHRS and CDR2 YFSETQ. In DNA, the CDR3 is TGCGCCAGCAGCAGCTTAGCGGGGGGTAACCTCAACCAGGGCACAGATACGCAGTATTTT. It encodes CASSSLAGGNLNQGTDTQYF.

V gene TRBV30 combines with J gene TRBJ2-7; D perhaps matches TRBD1 (6 bases). Germline V gene data show CDR1 as GTSNPN and CDR2 as SVGIG (reference sequence). Trimming removed 4 bases at V and 5 bases at J, with 24 bases between. The CDR3 has 16 residues. The CDR3 sequence: CAWIPGSHTGRDEQYF. CDR3 DNA sequence: TGTGCCTGGATACCTGGTTCCCACACAGGGAGAGACGAGCAGTACTTC. Combining the CDR3 with reference TRBV30 and TRBJ2-7 gives the whole variable domain SQTIHQWPATLVQPVGSPLSLECTVEGTSNPNLYWYRQAAGRGLQLLFYSVGIGQISSEVPQNLSASRPQDRQFILSSKKLLLSDSGFYLCAWIPGSHTGRDEQYFGPGTRLTVT.

The V gene is TRBV11-2, the J gene TRBJ1-3, with a possible D match to TRBD1 (5 bases). Trimming shortened V by 3 bases and J by 4 bases, and 19 bases separated the two germline ends. CDR3 length: 17 residues. From germline, CDR1 is SGHAT and CDR2 FQNNGV. The CDR3 DNA reads TGTGCCAGCAGCTTTCCCCCGGAGGGACGGATAGGAAACACCATATATTTT. Translating gives CASSFPPEGRIGNTIYF.

This chain links TRBV7-2 with TRBJ2-3; 15 positions agree with TRBD2. CDR3 length: 16 residues. CDR1 and CDR2 (germline): SGHTA, FQGNSA. With V trimmed by 5 bases and J by 5 bases, 5 bases remained unmatched. This chain's CDR3 is CASSLGTSGRQDTQYF. Here the CDR3 DNA reads TGTGCCAGCAGCCTTGGGACTAGCGGGAGGCAAGATACGCAGTATTTT.

The genes are TRBV12-5 and TRBJ2-1; TRBD2 matches 7 bases. CDR3 length equals 14 residues. Germline CDR1 and CDR2: LGHNT and FRNRAP. With V trimmed by 6 bases and J by 2 bases, 4 bases remained unmatched. The CDR3 coding sequence is TGTGCTAGTGGAAAGGGAGGGGCCTACAATGAGCAGTTCTTC. Its translation is CASGKGGAYNEQFF.

This sequence joins TRBV7-2 and TRBJ1-1, with 8 bases fitting TRBD1. J was trimmed by 1 base and V by 5 bases; bases with no gene match: 3. CDR1 SGHTA and CDR2 FQGNSA come from the germline V gene. The CDR3 is 14 residues long. The DNA for the CDR3 is TGTGCCAGCAGCAAACAGGGGGGGAACACTGAAGCTTTCTTT. Translation: CASSKQGGNTEAFF. Combining the CDR3 with reference TRBV7-2 and TRBJ1-1 gives the whole variable domain GAGVSQSPSNKVTEKGKDVELRCDPISGHTALYWYRQSLGQGLEFLIYFQGNSAPDKSGLPSDRFSAERTGGSVSTLTIQRTQQEDSAVYLCASSKQGGNTEAFFGQGTRLTVV.

This sequence joins TRBV19 and TRBJ1-1, with D hard to call. CDR1 and CDR2 (germline): LNHDA, SQIVND (reference sequence). V was shortened by 7 bases and J by 1 base, with 7 bases between the two germline ends. The CDR3 is 12 amino acids. CDR3 nucleotide sequence: TGTGCCAGTATAGTCGGGAACACTGAAGCTTTCTTT. This translates into CASIVGNTEAFF. The variable domain in full, with the rest retrieved from reference TRBV19 and TRBJ1-1, is DGGITQSPKYLFRKEGQNVTLSCEQNLNHDAMYWYRQDPGQGLRLIYYSQIVNDFQKGDIAEGYSVSREKKESFPLTVTSAQKNPTAFYLCASIVGNTEAFFGQGTRLTVV.

CDR3 sequence reads: CASSLGAANSYEQYF. Written as DNA, the CDR3 is TGCGCCAGCAGCCTAGGGGCAGCTAATTCCTACGAGCAGTACTTC. The chain combines TRBV4-1 with TRBJ2-7; D is perhaps TRBD1 (5 bases). Germline CDR1 MGHRA, CDR2 YSYEKL. The CDR3 covers 15 residues. V gave up 4 bases and J gave up 1 base, with 14 bases separating them.

This clone has more than one count but fewer than ten. This chain connects TRBV7-2 to TRBJ2-7; perhaps TRBD2 as D (7 bases). Germline V lookup: CDR1 SGHTA, CDR2 FQGNSA. This CDR3 is built from 13 residues. The V end lost 5 bases, the J end lost 6 bases, and 14 bases lay between the germline ends. The CDR3 DNA reads as TGTGCCAGCAGCCTTCGGGGGGCCTCCGAGCAGTACTTC. Its protein product is CASSLRGASEQYF. Based on the CDR3 plus reference TRBV7-2 and TRBJ2-7, the full variable domain is GAGVSQSPSNKVTEKGKDVELRCDPISGHTALYWYRQSLGQGLEFLIYFQGNSAPDKSGLPSDRFSAERTGGSVSTLTIQRTQQEDSAVYLCASSLRGASEQYFGPGTRLTVT.

V and J are TRBV10-3 and TRBJ2-1; 13 bases line up with TRBD2. With V trimmed by 2 bases and J by 4 bases, 20 bases remained unmatched. The CDR3 sequence is 22 residues long. The germline V gene has CDR1 ENHRY and CDR2 SYGVKD. The CDR3 reads CAISEPRPGGLAGAFWYNEQFF. Written as DNA, the CDR3 is TGTGCCATCAGTGAGCCACGCCCCGGAGGACTAGCGGGAGCCTTCTGGTACAATGAGCAGTTCTTC.

V is TRBV5-4 and J is TRBJ2-1; 10 positions match TRBD1. CDR1 is SGHNT, CDR2 YYREEE, per germline (reference sequence). The V gene end was trimmed by 0 bases and the J gene end by 10 bases; junction bases not matched to a gene: 4. The CDR3 runs to 14 residues. The CDR3 spells CASSLGDRGWEQFF. The CDR3, as DNA: TGTGCCAGCAGCTTGGGGGACAGGGGTTGGGAGCAGTTCTTC.

Concerning this clone: At one of its ends the junction is not consistent with the germline gene, which may arise from a read error. The chain carries TRBV7-2 and TRBJ2-1; TRBD2 agrees at 12 bases. The CDR3 is 15 amino acids. Germline values: CDR1 SGHTA, CDR2 FQGNSA. The CDR3 loop is CASSLAGGINNEQFF. CDR3 DNA: TGTGCCAGCAGCCTAGCGGGGGGGATTAACAATGAGCAGTTCTTC.

V is TRBV5-6 and J is TRBJ1-2, with D unresolved. Germline loops: CDR1 SGHDT, CDR2 YYEEEE. The CDR3 covers 12 residues. Trimming shortened V by 3 bases and J by 8 bases, and 11 bases separated the two germline ends. The CDR3 nucleotides read TGTGCCAGCAGCTCGGTGCGGAGCGGCTACACCTTC. Residues: CASSSVRSGYTF.

The genes are TRBV28 and TRBJ1-2, with D perhaps matching TRBD1 (6 bases). Looked up from germline, CDR1 is MDHEN and CDR2 is SYDVKM. This CDR3 comprises 13 residues. V dropped 5 bases and J dropped 4 bases, with 11 bases sitting between them. DNA for the CDR3: TGTGCCAGCAGTCCCGGACAGTTCTATGGCTACACCTTC. Amino acid sequence: CASSPGQFYGYTF.

This chain links TRBV5-1 with TRBJ2-7; 10 nucleotides agree with TRBD1. V trimming: 3 bases; J trimming: 3 bases; junction bases outside the gene matches: 6. The CDR3 is 15 residues long. CDR1 SGHRS and CDR2 YFSETQ come from the germline V gene. This chain's CDR3 is CASSSGTGDNYEQYF. Here the CDR3 DNA reads TGCGCCAGCAGCTCGGGGACAGGGGACAACTACGAGCAGTACTTC. Full variable domain (missing parts from reference TRBV5-1 and TRBJ2-7): KAGVTQTPRYLIKTRGQQVTLSCSPISGHRSVSWYQQTPGQGLQFLFEYFSETQRNKGNFPGRFSGRQFSNSRSEMNVSTLELGDSALYLCASSSGTGDNYEQYFGPGTRLTVT.

The V gene is TRBV19, the J gene TRBJ2-1, with 9 bases identical to TRBD2. The trim removed 6 bases at V and 8 bases at J, leaving 26 bases unmatched. There are 20 residues in the CDR3. Germline CDR1 is LNHDA and CDR2 is SQIVND (reference sequence). DNA for the CDR3: TGTGCCAGTAGACAAAAATCCGCGACTAGCGGAGGGATGGGGGTTCATGAGCAGTTCTTC. This codes for CASRQKSATSGGMGVHEQFF.

This chain joins TRBV19 and TRBJ2-3; 7 bases align to TRBD1. This CDR3 comprises 14 residues. The ends lost 4 bases at V and 4 bases at J; junction bases unmatched: 5. Per the germline V gene, CDR1 is LNHDA and CDR2 is SQIVND (reference sequence). The CDR3 DNA sequence: TGTGCCAGTAGTAAAGACAGGGTCCCAGATACGCAGTATTTT. Translation gives CASSKDRVPDTQYF.

This chain links TRBV5-6 with TRBJ2-7; 11 nucleotides match TRBD1. V trimming: 2 bases; J trimming: 6 bases; junction bases outside the gene matches: 7. Germline lookup yields CDR1 SGHDT and CDR2 YYEEEE. CDR3 length: 15 amino acids. The DNA for the CDR3 is TGTGCCAGCAGCTTTTTTACGGACAGGGGGCGCGAGCAGTACTTC. This encodes CASSFFTDRGREQYF.

The chain employs TRBV7-6 and TRBJ2-3; the match to TRBD2 covers 9 bases. The CDR3 length is 17 residues. Germline V lookup: CDR1 SGHVS, CDR2 FNYEAQ. Losses at the gene ends were 2 bases for V and 3 bases for J; bases not matched to a gene: 9. The CDR3 is CASSLNPGSGGTDTQYF. The CDR3 region has the DNA TGTGCCAGCAGCTTAAACCCGGGTAGCGGGGGAACAGATACGCAGTATTTT. Complete variable domain (other parts from reference TRBV7-6 and TRBJ2-3): GAGVSQSPRYKVTKRGQDVALRCDPISGHVSLYWYRQALGQGPEFLTYFNYEAQQDKSGLPNDRFSAERPEGSISTLTIQRTEQRDSAMYRCASSLNPGSGGTDTQYFGPGTRLTVL.

J is TRBJ2-1 and V is TRBV6-4; TRBD2 matches at 10 bases. The CDR3 covers 15 residues. V gave up 5 bases and J gave up 6 bases; unmatched junction bases: 7. Per the germline V gene, CDR1 is MRHNA and CDR2 is SNTAGT. Here the CDR3 DNA reads TGTGCCAGCAGTCCCCTAGCGGGAGATTTCAATGAGCAGTTCTTC. It specifies CASSPLAGDFNEQFF.